This TCR beta chain originates from a study of regulatory T cells in long-lasting Graves disease. With iRepertoire HTBI primers and Arm-PCR of CDR3 regions, TCR beta libraries were built. TCRdb reanalysed the multiplex PCR reads using MiXCR and keeps one entry per CDR3 protein. The repertoire holds roughly 250,000 distinct CDR3 sequences, approximately 18% seen once, with about 15% in the top ten. Time point noted: newly diagnosed GD, antithyroid drugs for less than 3 months. Preparation of the TCR library used RNA extracted from PBMCs. Doctors identified Graves' disease using the American Thyroid Association guidelines. Trimming cost V 3 bases and J 5 bases, with 8 bases left between them. The length of the CDR3 is 12 residues. Germline CDR1 and CDR2: SEHNR and FQNEAQ (reference sequence). Study results and limitations: There were preferences for TRBV28, TRBJ1-2 and TRBJ2-5 in persistent disease.

This clonotype was counted only a few times. Its target is not known. These data also featured in a second study, about T cells in Graves' hyperthyroidism and ophthalmopathy. That publication notes: Clinical symptoms, serum thyroxine, TRAb, thyroid ultrasound and orbital computed tomography informed diagnoses. The HTBI primer set was used in a first-round RT-PCR of the TCR CDR3.

The receptor was derived from a woman in her thirties with Graves disease. V is TRBV7-9 and J is TRBJ2-7, with D tentatively TRBD2 (6 bases). Here the sequenced sample was peripheral blood mononuclear cells (PBMCs), taken at new diagnosis, from a patient treated with antithyroid drugs. The CDR3 reads CASSFRGNEQYF. The CDR3 DNA is TGTGCCAGCAGCTTTCGGGGGAACGAGCAGTACTTC.